The sample holds a few counts of the clone carrying this TCR beta chain. The antigen remains undetermined. The data were taken from a study of T cells in Graves' hyperthyroidism and ophthalmopathy. Turning to the study itself: Initial diagnosis, before any treatment, was when peripheral blood was collected.

CDR1 is SQVTM, CDR2 ANQGSEA, per germline. This CDR3 spans 13 amino acids. The V and J ends lost 6 bases and 0 bases respectively, with 9 bases between them. Amplified TCR beta CDR3 regions came from RNA transcripts. First-round RT-PCR targeting the TCR CDR3 was performed with the HTBI primer set. One entry per CDR3 protein, called by TCRdb with MiXCR from the multiplex PCR reads. The table lists some 440,000 distinct CDR3 sequences, 15% to 19% of them singletons. Study results and caveats: Most clonotypes expanded in thyroid above 0.001 were likewise present in blood. Onset of ophthalmopathy came a median 6.5 months after the model predicted it.

Fresh peripheral blood, under 11 ml, yielded the PBMCs. The sequenced material came from blood. The chain joins TRBV29-1 to TRBJ1-3, with D unclear. This clonotype was sampled from a young woman with Graves' hyperthyroidism. The CDR3 region is CSVLFSSGNTIYF. The CDR3 bases are TGCAGCGTACTTTTTAGCTCTGGAAACACCATATATTTT. Together with reference TRBV29-1 and TRBJ1-3, the CDR3 gives the full variable domain: SAVISQKPSRDICQRGTSLTIQCQVDSQVTMMFWYRQQPGQSLTLIATANQGSEATYESGFVIDKFPISRPNLTFSTLTVSNMSPEDSSIYLCSVLFSSGNTIYFGEGSWLTVV.